This record concerns one T cell receptor (beta chain) sequence. TCRdb's copy holds only in-frame clones and misses some; the assay was immunoSEQ multiplex PCR. The table records a few hundred thousand clones, around 88% of them present only once. The sample originates from a study of blood T cell repertoires in COVID-19. Study in general: Acute and convalescent COVID-19 specimens originated in the United States, Italy and Spain.

V trimming: 8 bases; J trimming: 8 bases; junction bases outside the gene matches: 15. The CDR3 is made up of 16 amino acids. Germline-derived CDR1 and CDR2 are LNHDA and SQIVND (reference sequence). This sequence joins TRBV19 and TRBJ1-4; TRBD1 aligns across 9 bases. Sequenced: PBMCs or T cells enriched from blood (not recorded which). The sequence came from a woman between 40 and 55 years old with acute COVID-19. The CDR3 is CASDPGTGLKKEKLFF. CDR3 DNA sequence: TGTGCCAGTGACCCCGGGACAGGGTTAAAAAAAGAAAAACTGTTTTTT.